This T cell receptor (beta chain) emerged from a study of early T cells in non-severe SARS-CoV-2 infection. Study in general: Chains were not paired, and sequencing was done on bulk RNA from unsorted whole blood. General study points: Matching results from VDJdb favored anti-spike CD8 responses, leaving private and CD4 specificities undetected.

This clonotype was picked up a small number of times. The antigen is not known. Attachment of unique molecular identifiers was made to individual cDNA molecules. MiXCR, run by TCRdb on the 5' RACE reads, gives a single entry per CDR3 protein. Of approximately 89,000 distinct CDR3 sequences listed, over 12% are singletons. This CDR3 is 15 amino acids long. Germline CDR1 reads MNHNS; CDR2 reads SASEGT. With 6 bases clipped from V and 3 bases from J, the junction kept 11 bases outside the gene matches. This sequence joins TRBV6-1 and TRBJ2-7; 7 nucleotides line up with TRBD1. What was sequenced was whole blood. The receptor's source is an adult who was a healthcare worker with PCR-confirmed SARS-CoV-2 infection or an uninfected control (not recorded which). This CDR3 reads CASRDNRGFLYEQYF. DNA for the CDR3: TGTGCCAGCAGGGACAACAGGGGCTTTCTCTACGAGCAGTACTTC.